The 30 T cell receptor beta chains below come from one sample, sequenced in a study of cytomegalovirus exposure and HLA in healthy donors. Use of 60 Vbeta and 13 Jbeta primers characterized the PCR. The data were produced by immunoSEQ multiplex PCR, yet TCRdb's version contains in-frame clones alone and is incomplete. This sample has 130,000 or so clones, with around 79% found just once. Sequenced: PBMCs. The receptors originated from a woman aged 18-35 years in good health and CMV-seronegative.

V usage is TRBV11-2 and J usage is TRBJ2-5; tentatively, D is TRBD2 (5 bases). The CDR3 spans 16 residues. Germline-derived CDR1 and CDR2 are SGHAT and FQNNGV. V was shortened by 7 bases and J by 10 bases, with 28 bases between the two germline ends. The CDR3 here is CASTPPRASVGGGQYF. CDR3 nucleotides: TGTGCCAGCACCCCTCCTAGGGCTAGTGTAGGAGGAGGCCAGTACTTC.

The genes are TRBV11-3 and TRBJ1-3; 7 bases fit TRBD1. The CDR3 is made up of 14 amino acids. Germline V lookup: CDR1 SGHNT, CDR2 YENEEA. The junction had 9 bases not matched to a gene; V was cut back by 6 bases and J by 7 bases. This CDR3 is CASSRHRGRNTIYF. The CDR3 nucleotides read TGTGCCAGCAGTCGGCACAGGGGTAGGAACACCATATATTTT.

The chain combines TRBV2 with TRBJ1-4; a weak D match, TRBD1 (5 bases). CDR3 length equals 15 residues. Germline values: CDR1 SNHLY, CDR2 FYNNEI. Between the trimmed V and J ends, which lost 6 bases and 6 bases, there was a span of 17 bases. The CDR3 protein is CASSAGTSVHEKLFF. As DNA, the CDR3 is TGTGCCAGCAGCGCCGGGACTTCGGTGCATGAAAAACTGTTTTTT.

This clone was counted once. The rearrangement links TRBV4-1 to TRBJ2-1, with TRBD2 matching 7 bases. V trimming: 0 bases; J trimming: 5 bases; junction bases outside the gene matches: 7. This CDR3 is 16 amino acids long. Germline V gene data show CDR1 as MGHRA and CDR2 as YSYEKL. The CDR3 DNA reads TGCGCCAGCAGCCAAGATAATAGCGGGTACAACAATGAGCAGTTCTTC. Encoded protein: CASSQDNSGYNNEQFF.

The chain employs TRBV7-2 and TRBJ2-2; D unresolved. V was cut by 5 bases and J by 0 bases, with 4 bases left in between. This CDR3 comprises 13 residues. Germline CDR1 reads SGHTA; CDR2 reads FQGNSA. DNA of the CDR3: TGTGCCAGCAGCGAGCCGAACACCGGGGAGCTGTTTTTT. Its translation is CASSEPNTGELFF.

The chain has TRBV5-4 and TRBJ1-3; weak D call: TRBD1 (6 bases). The V gene's germline CDR1 is SGHNT and CDR2 YYREEE (reference sequence). V gave up 4 bases and J gave up 0 bases, with 17 bases separating them. The CDR3 totals 17 residues. CDR3 sequence (DNA): TGTGCCAGCAGCGGAACTCCACAGGGTCACTCTGGAAACACCATATATTTT. Translated, it gives CASSGTPQGHSGNTIYF.

This chain connects TRBV5-4 to TRBJ1-4; TRBD1 aligns across 8 bases. Per the germline V gene, CDR1 is SGHNT and CDR2 is YYREEE (reference sequence). The CDR3 runs 16 residues. After removal of 3 bases from V and 1 base from J, the junction contained 5 bases not matched to a gene. The CDR3 DNA reads TGTGCCAGCAGCTCGGACAGGGATGGAACTAATGAAAAACTGTTTTTT. Encoded protein: CASSSDRDGTNEKLFF.

This clone occurred once. The chain uses TRBV18 and TRBJ1-1; D is possibly TRBD1 (5 bases). V lost 3 bases and J 5 bases, leaving 19 bases between the germline ends. Germline CDR1 and CDR2: KGHSH and LQKENI. CDR3 length: 16 amino acids. The CDR3 sequence is CASSPQEGSRGTEAFF. The CDR3 DNA reads TGTGCCAGCTCACCGCAGGAGGGGTCCCGGGGGACTGAAGCTTTCTTT.

This rearrangement joins TRBV6-5 to TRBJ1-1, with D possibly matching TRBD1 (6 bases). V was trimmed by 7 bases and J by 2 bases, leaving 14 bases between them. CDR3 length: 14 residues. Germline V gene lookup returns CDR1 MNHEY and CDR2 SVGAGI. The CDR3 DNA reads as TGTGCCAGCACTACAGGGTGGAGAAACACTGAAGCTTTCTTT. Translation gives CASTTGWRNTEAFF.

The chain joins TRBV12-5 to TRBJ1-1, with 8 nucleotides matching TRBD1. Trimming removed 2 bases from V and 0 bases from J; junction bases left unmatched: 11. The CDR3 extends over 18 amino acids. CDR1 LGHNT and CDR2 FRNRAP come from the germline V gene. The CDR3 loop is CASGLYRGNGLVNTEAFF. The CDR3 nucleotides are TGTGCTAGTGGTTTGTACAGGGGGAATGGACTGGTGAACACTGAAGCTTTCTTT.

J is TRBJ1-1 and V is TRBV5-1; 10 positions match TRBD1. The CDR3 is 15 residues long. The V gene's germline CDR1 is SGHRS and CDR2 YFSETQ. The V segment lost 3 bases and the J segment 5 bases; nucleotides outside the gene matches: 7. The CDR3 coding sequence is TGCGCCAGCAGCTCATCTCCGGGACAGGGGACTGAAGCTTTCTTT. As protein: CASSSSPGQGTEAFF.

The chain joins TRBV7-2 to TRBJ1-1, with TRBD1 identical over 8 bases. CDR3 length equals 13 residues. The ends lost 2 bases at V and 5 bases at J; junction bases unmatched: 1. Germline-derived CDR1 and CDR2 are SGHTA and FQGNSA. The CDR3 DNA sequence: TGTGCCAGCAGCTTACAGGGGGCAACTGAAGCTTTCTTT. It encodes CASSLQGATEAFF.

To note about this clone: The junction does not match germline at one end; this may be a read error. CDR3 bases: TGTGCTAGCAGCAGGGACAGGGGGCTTAACGAGCAGTACTTC. This encodes CASSRDRGLNEQYF. V is TRBV7-7 and J is TRBJ2-5; 12 bases align to TRBD1. The J call may not be correct, given that the DNA end is closer to TRBJ2-7. The CDR3 spans 14 residues. Germline loops: CDR1 SSHAT, CDR2 FNYEAQ (reference sequence).

The V call is TRBV10-3, the J call TRBJ1-3; possible D gene TRBD1, 5 bases. V gave up 1 base and J gave up 1 base, with 8 bases separating them. The germline gives CDR1 ENHRY, CDR2 SYGVKD. The CDR3 covers 15 residues. CDR3 residues: CAISEFPGSGNTIYF. CDR3 DNA sequence: TGTGCCATCAGTGAGTTCCCAGGGTCTGGAAACACCATATATTTT.

The genes are TRBV18 and TRBJ2-7, with a weak D call TRBD2 (6 bases). CDR1 is KGHSH and CDR2 is LQKENI in the germline V gene. Between the trimmed V and J ends, which lost 2 bases and 0 bases, there was a span of 17 bases. This CDR3 is 17 amino acids long. CDR3 amino acids: CASSPFGSGAISYEQYF. CDR3 coding DNA: TGTGCCAGCTCACCATTCGGGTCGGGAGCGATCTCCTACGAGCAGTACTTC.

The chain has TRBV10-1 and TRBJ2-7; TRBD2 agrees at 10 bases. The CDR3 covers 15 residues. The J segment lost 5 bases and the V segment lost 0 bases, leaving 4 bases of the junction unmatched. The germline CDR1 and CDR2 sequences are WNHNN and SYGVQD (reference sequence). DNA for the CDR3: TGCGCCAGCAGTGAGTCCGCTAGCGGGAGCCACGAGCAGTACTTC. Translation: CASSESASGSHEQYF.

The chain employs TRBV5-5 and TRBJ2-2, with a tentative D call TRBD2 (5 bases). The CDR3 spans 13 residues. Germline CDR1 is SGHKS and CDR2 is YYEKEE (reference sequence). Deletions cut 0 bases from V and 5 bases from J, with 5 bases between. For the CDR3, the DNA is TGTGCCAGCAGCTTGGGAGGGACCGGGGAGCTGTTTTTT. Residues: CASSLGGTGELFF.

This clone occurred once. The chain recombines TRBV5-1 with TRBJ2-2; 9 bases are shared with TRBD1. V gave up 0 bases and J gave up 5 bases; unmatched junction bases: 5. The CDR3 sequence is 16 residues long. Germline V CDR1 and CDR2: SGHRS, YFSETQ. Here the CDR3 DNA reads TGCGCCAGCAGCTTGGACAGGGGGCTGGGAACCGGGGAGCTGTTTTTT. Translating it yields CASSLDRGLGTGELFF.

This sequence joins TRBV5-4 and TRBJ2-7; D is uncertain. The CDR3 contains 13 residues. Trimming stripped 1 base from V and 1 base from J, with 6 bases between. Germline CDR1 reads SGHNT; CDR2 reads YYREEE (reference sequence). This chain's CDR3 is CASSLTTSYEQYF. In DNA, the CDR3 is TGTGCCAGCAGCTTGACGACTTCCTACGAGCAGTACTTC.

The CDR3 sequence is CASSPADRGFYGYTF. The CDR3 bases are TGTGCCAGCAGTCCTGCGGACAGGGGGTTCTATGGCTACACCTTC. This rearrangement joins TRBV28 to TRBJ1-2, with TRBD1 matching over 10 bases. CDR1 is MDHEN, CDR2 SYDVKM, per germline. The ends lost 5 bases at V and 4 bases at J; junction bases unmatched: 7. CDR3 size: 15 residues.

The rearrangement uses TRBV11-3 and TRBJ2-1, with D possibly being TRBD1 (6 bases). The germline V gene has CDR1 SGHNT and CDR2 YENEEA. V was shortened by 5 bases and J by 1 base, with 12 bases between the two germline ends. The CDR3 contains 15 residues. Here the CDR3 DNA reads TGTGCCAGCAGCCCGGGACAACTTTCCTACAATGAGCAGTTCTTC. Its protein is CASSPGQLSYNEQFF.

The V gene is TRBV2, the J gene TRBJ2-2, with 11 bases lining up with TRBD2. V lost 7 bases to trimming and J lost 5 bases; unmatched junction nucleotides: 12. This CDR3 has 17 residues. Looked up from germline, CDR1 is SNHLY and CDR2 is FYNNEI. The CDR3 region is CASITNLAGGLTGELFF. The CDR3 region has the DNA TGTGCCAGCATTACTAATTTAGCGGGAGGGCTGACCGGGGAGCTGTTTTTT.

This clone was seen a single time. The rearrangement uses TRBV18 and TRBJ1-4; possibly TRBD1 for D (6 bases). Trimming shortened V by 0 bases and J by 7 bases, and 15 bases separated the two germline ends. This CDR3 is 16 amino acids long. Looked up from germline, CDR1 is KGHSH and CDR2 is LQKENI. The CDR3 DNA reads as TGTGCCAGCTCACCACCCGACAGGCCCATTTTTGAAAAACTGTTTTTT. Protein sequence: CASSPPDRPIFEKLFF.

The rearrangement links TRBV5-1 to TRBJ1-3; D not resolved. V was trimmed by 0 bases and J by 0 bases, leaving 10 bases between them. Germline V CDR1 and CDR2: SGHRS, YFSETQ. This CDR3 region has 16 residues. The DNA of the CDR3 is TGCGCCAGCAGCTTGGCCGGACTGATCTCTGGAAACACCATATATTTT. It is translated as CASSLAGLISGNTIYF.

The chain combines TRBV7-9 with TRBJ2-2, with D perhaps TRBD2 (6 bases). Trimming took off 2 bases at V and 5 bases at J, with 21 bases between the two ends. Germline V gene data show CDR1 as SEHNR and CDR2 as FQNEAQ (reference sequence). The CDR3 extends over 18 amino acids. In DNA, the CDR3 is TGTGCCAGCAGCTTACGAAACATACTGCGGGACCTAACCGGGGAGCTGTTTTTT. Translation: CASSLRNILRDLTGELFF. The whole variable domain, filled in from reference TRBV7-9 and TRBJ2-2, reads DTGVSQNPRHKITKRGQNVTFRCDPISEHNRLYWYRQTLGQGPEFLTYFQNEAQLEKSRLLSDRFSAERPKGSFSTLEIQRTEQGDSAMYLCASSLRNILRDLTGELFFGEGSRLTVL.

This clone came up a few times. The chain links TRBV19 to TRBJ1-1; the D gene is possibly TRBD1 (6 bases). Germline V gene data show CDR1 as LNHDA and CDR2 as SQIVND (reference sequence). The CDR3 consists of 15 residues. The V end lost 3 bases, the J end lost 1 base, and 12 bases lay between the germline ends. CDR3 residues: CASSISGTTNTEAFF. The CDR3 coding sequence is TGTGCCAGTAGTATTAGCGGGACAACGAACACTGAAGCTTTCTTT.

The chain couples TRBV15 to TRBJ2-7; 10 nucleotides line up with TRBD2. V was pared by 1 base and J by 2 bases, with 17 bases of the junction left unmatched. Germline CDR1 reads LNHNV; CDR2 reads YYDKDF (reference sequence). CDR3 length: 20 amino acids. The CDR3 coding sequence is TGTGCCACCAGCAGAGGGATCTATTATAATGGACTAGCGGTTCCCTACGAGCAGTACTTC. It translates to CATSRGIYYNGLAVPYEQYF.

In its sample, this clone was seen once. The V gene is TRBV19, the J gene TRBJ1-5; 11 bases align to TRBD1. Germline V gene lookup returns CDR1 LNHDA and CDR2 SQIVND (reference sequence). The CDR3 runs to 15 residues. V trimming: 4 bases; J trimming: 6 bases; junction bases outside the gene matches: 5. The CDR3 sequence: CASSTRDRGFQPQHF. The CDR3 region has the DNA TGTGCCAGTAGTACCCGGGACAGGGGGTTTCAGCCCCAGCATTTT.

V and J are TRBV6-1 and TRBJ1-1, with D hard to call. Germline CDR1 reads MNHNS; CDR2 reads SASEGT. V gave up 6 bases and J gave up 1 base, with 9 bases separating them. The CDR3 has 13 amino acids. The CDR3 reads CASRPHTNTEAFF. The CDR3 nucleotides read TGTGCCAGCAGGCCACACACGAACACTGAAGCTTTCTTT.

V usage is TRBV25-1 and J usage is TRBJ1-5; D call uncertain. The V gene lost 4 bases and the J gene lost 9 bases, with 10 bases spanning the gap. CDR3 size: 12 residues. Germline CDR1 MGHDK, CDR2 SYGVNS. CDR3 region: CASSVVHGPQHF. Written as DNA, the CDR3 is TGTGCCAGCAGTGTGGTTCACGGGCCCCAGCATTTT. Together with reference TRBV25-1 and TRBJ1-5, the CDR3 gives the full variable domain: EADIYQTPRYLVIGTGKKITLECSQTMGHDKMYWYQQDPGMELHLIHYSYGVNSTEKGDLSSESTVSRIRTEHFPLTLESARPSHTSQYLCASSVVHGPQHFGDGTRLSIL.